These 11 T cell receptor beta chains originate from one sample sequenced in a study of blood T cell repertoires in COVID-19. The protocol was immunoSEQ multiplex PCR, while the TCRdb copy is restricted to in-frame clones and leaves out a portion. The sample has about 35,000 clones, around four fifths seen once. What was sequenced was peripheral blood. All receptors come from a man over 45 with acute or convalescent COVID-19.

The rearrangement links TRBV29-1 to TRBJ2-2; D gene ambiguous. Trimming cost V 4 bases and J 3 bases, with 6 bases left between them. Germline V gene lookup returns CDR1 SQVTM and CDR2 ANQGSEA. The CDR3 loop spans 12 amino acids. The CDR3 bases are TGCAGCGTTGTGCGAGACACCGGGGAGCTGTTTTTT. Translation: CSVVRDTGELFF.

The rearrangement links TRBV5-1 to TRBJ2-7, with a weak D call TRBD1 (6 bases). Deletions cut 0 bases from V and 2 bases from J, with 9 bases between. Germline CDR1 reads SGHRS; CDR2 reads YFSETQ. The CDR3 consists of 14 residues. The CDR3 nucleotides are TGCGCCAGCAGCTTGGGGTCAGGGGCCTACGAGCAGTACTTC. It encodes CASSLGSGAYEQYF.

V and J are TRBV5-6 and TRBJ2-3; 7 positions agree with TRBD1. This CDR3 contains 18 residues. Germline V CDR1 and CDR2: SGHDT, YYEEEE. Trimming removed 3 bases from V and 1 base from J; junction bases left unmatched: 14. CDR3 sequence reads: CASSSRRQGAVGTDTQYF. In DNA, the CDR3 is TGTGCCAGCAGCTCCCGGCGACAGGGAGCGGTAGGCACAGATACGCAGTATTTT.

This clone came up a few times. This chain links TRBV7-9 with TRBJ1-3, with 11 bases that match TRBD1. The CDR3 totals 17 residues. After removal of 5 bases from V and 2 bases from J, the junction contained 8 bases not matched to a gene. Germline V lookup: CDR1 SEHNR, CDR2 FQNEAQ (reference sequence). This CDR3 is CASSPRPGQGAGNTIYF. CDR3 nucleotide sequence: TGTGCCAGCAGCCCGCGGCCGGGACAGGGGGCTGGAAACACCATATATTTT.

The chain employs TRBV5-1 and TRBJ2-5, with TRBD1 matching 7 bases. V gave up 1 base and J gave up 3 bases; unmatched junction bases: 6. The CDR3 is made up of 15 amino acids. Germline V CDR1 and CDR2: SGHRS, YFSETQ. CDR3 protein: CASSLRRGREETQYF. The CDR3 bases are TGCGCCAGCAGCTTGCGTAGGGGGCGGGAAGAGACCCAGTACTTC.

This clone was detected only a few times. The chain recombines TRBV5-4 with TRBJ2-7; 7 nucleotides line up with TRBD1. The CDR3 totals 14 residues. Looked up from germline, CDR1 is SGHNT and CDR2 is YYREEE (reference sequence). V was clipped by 3 bases and J by 5 bases; unmatched bases: 8. The CDR3 nucleotides read TGTGCCAGCAGCTCACCGTACAGGGGAAACGAGCAGTACTTC. This gives the protein CASSSPYRGNEQYF. The full variable domain, with the rest looked up from reference TRBV5-4 and TRBJ2-7, is ETGVTQSPTHLIKTRGQQVTLRCSSQSGHNTVSWYQQALGQGPQFIFQYYREEENGRGNFPPRFSGLQFPNYSSELNVNALELDDSALYLCASSSPYRGNEQYFGPGTRLTVT.

The DNA of the CDR3 is TGTGCCAGTAGTCTTTCTGGGACAGGGGAAGCTTTCTTT. Amino acids: CASSLSGTGEAFF. V is TRBV19 and J is TRBJ1-1, with 9 bases identical to TRBD1. Germline V lookup: CDR1 LNHDA, CDR2 SQIVND (reference sequence). The CDR3 contains 13 residues. V lost 5 bases, J lost 8 bases, and 6 bases stayed unmatched. The entire variable domain, with the rest obtained from reference TRBV19 and TRBJ1-1, is as follows: DGGITQSPKYLFRKEGQNVTLSCEQNLNHDAMYWYRQDPGQGLRLIYYSQIVNDFQKGDIAEGYSVSREKKESFPLTVTSAQKNPTAFYLCASSLSGTGEAFFGQGTRLTVV.

This clone was seen a few times. The chain carries TRBV6-5 and TRBJ2-7; D is perhaps TRBD2 (7 bases). Trimming took off 8 bases at V and 2 bases at J, with 16 bases between the two ends. Germline-derived CDR1 and CDR2 are MNHEY and SVGAGI. The length of the CDR3 is 14 residues. This CDR3 is CASRGRGSPYEQYF. CDR3 bases: TGTGCCAGCCGGGGGCGGGGGAGCCCCTACGAGCAGTACTTC.

This clone has a handful of counts. The genes are TRBV12-3 or TRBV12-4 and TRBJ2-2; unclear D gene. The CDR3 length is 13 residues. V dropped 10 bases and J dropped 1 base, with 10 bases sitting between them. The CDR3, as DNA: TGTGCCAACCTACAGCTGAACACCGGGGAGCTGTTTTTT. It codes for CANLQLNTGELFF.

The chain uses TRBV4-1 and TRBJ2-7, with TRBD1 matching over 7 bases. Germline V gene sequence: CDR1 MGHRA, CDR2 YSYEKL. V shed 3 bases, J shed 2 bases, and the junction held 4 bases outside the gene matches. This CDR3 spans 14 amino acids. CDR3 in amino acids: CASSHLTGAYEQYF. The CDR3 DNA follows: TGCGCCAGCAGCCATCTCACAGGGGCCTACGAGCAGTACTTC.

The chain links TRBV7-9 to TRBJ1-2, with D possibly TRBD1 on 6 matching bases. The germline gives CDR1 SEHNR, CDR2 FQNEAQ (reference sequence). V lost 7 bases to trimming and J lost 6 bases, with 15 bases between them. The CDR3 has 13 residues. This CDR3 reads CASTKAGVDGYTF. For the CDR3, the DNA is TGTGCCAGCACCAAAGCAGGGGTCGATGGCTACACCTTC.